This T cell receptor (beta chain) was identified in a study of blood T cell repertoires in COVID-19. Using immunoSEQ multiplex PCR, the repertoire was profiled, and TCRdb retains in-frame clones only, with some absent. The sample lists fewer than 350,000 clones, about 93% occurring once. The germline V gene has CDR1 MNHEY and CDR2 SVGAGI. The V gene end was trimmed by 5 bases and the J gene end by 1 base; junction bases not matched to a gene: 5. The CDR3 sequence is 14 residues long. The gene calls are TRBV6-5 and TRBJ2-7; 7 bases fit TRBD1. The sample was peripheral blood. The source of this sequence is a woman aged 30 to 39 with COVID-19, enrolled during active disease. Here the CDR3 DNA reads TGTGCCAGCAGTACAGGGGACAGTTCCTACGAGCAGTACTTC. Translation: CASSTGDSSYEQYF.